Listed here are 10 T cell receptor beta chains from one sample, sequenced in a study of circulating and synovial CD4+ cells in juvenile arthritis. The assay was immunoSEQ multiplex PCR, and TCRdb's table has in-frame clones only and misses some. The sample holds some 1,800 clones, more than 95% seen once. The sample comprised CD4+ T cells from synovial fluid. The receptors were gathered from a human donor with juvenile idiopathic arthritis.

The chain recombines TRBV5-4 with TRBJ2-3; 12 bases fit TRBD2. CDR1 and CDR2 from the germline V gene are SGHNT and YYREEE (reference sequence). J lost 1 base, V lost 4 bases, and 13 bases had no gene match. The CDR3 extends over 19 amino acids. This CDR3 is CASSGTSGRPQLGTDTQYF. CDR3 bases: TGTGCCAGCAGCGGCACTAGCGGGAGGCCACAGTTAGGCACAGATACGCAGTATTTT.

Remarks on this clone: No DNA is shown, since the ends of the CDR3 on it are uncertain; the CDR3 is the one TCRdb lists. The J gene is TRBJ2-1, the V gene TRBV29-1; the tabulated D call, TRBD2, remains unverified against the DNA. The CDR3 numbers 17 amino acids, ends counted. Germline V gene data show CDR1 as SQVTM and CDR2 as ANQGSEA. CDR3 loop: CSVASIWASGTHPHPFF.

V and J are TRBV7-6 and TRBJ2-1, with TRBD1 as a possible D gene (6 bases). Germline-derived CDR1 and CDR2 are SGHVS and FNYEAQ. The length of the CDR3 is 14 residues. V lost 1 base to trimming and J lost 7 bases, with 11 bases between them. The CDR3 region has the DNA TGTGCCAGCAGCTTAGTTCAGGGGCGGAATGAGCAGTTCTTC. Translation: CASSLVQGRNEQFF.

Details on this clone: Other DNA sequences in the same sample also yield this CDR3. This chain uses TRBV11-2 with TRBJ2-1, with unresolved D. Germline lookup yields CDR1 SGHAT and CDR2 FQNNGV. This CDR3 comprises 11 residues. V lost 5 bases, J lost 7 bases, and 6 bases lay in between. The CDR3 region is CASSPLNEQFF. The CDR3 DNA reads TGTGCCAGCAGCCCCCTTAATGAGCAGTTCTTC.

The CDR3 loop reads CASKTQGKFGETQYF. CDR3 sequence (DNA): TGTGCCAGCAAGACACAGGGGAAATTTGGGGAGACCCAGTACTTC. The chain combines TRBV5-6 with TRBJ2-5; the match to TRBD1 covers 7 bases. This CDR3 comprises 15 residues. Looked up from germline, CDR1 is SGHDT and CDR2 is YYEEEE. V was clipped by 6 bases and J by 5 bases; unmatched bases: 13.

This chain links TRBV7-9 with TRBJ2-7; a weak D match, TRBD2 (5 bases). Germline CDR1 and CDR2: SEHNR and FQNEAQ (reference sequence). The CDR3 is 12 amino acids. Trimming removed 1 base from V and 6 bases from J, with 7 bases in between. The CDR3 nucleotides read TGTGCCAGCAGCTTAGTGAGCGGCGAGCAGTACTTC. This gives the protein CASSLVSGEQYF.

This sequence joins TRBV27 and TRBJ2-3; the match to TRBD2 covers 12 bases. The V gene end was trimmed by 5 bases and the J gene end by 4 bases; junction bases not matched to a gene: 10. Germline assignment: CDR1 MNHEY and CDR2 SMNVEV (reference sequence). The CDR3 has 17 amino acids. The CDR3 coding sequence is TGTGCCAGCAGTCCATCAAGACTAGCGGGAGCGGCAGATACGCAGTATTTT. It yields the protein CASSPSRLAGAADTQYF.

The CDR3 protein is CASSYYPDSPLHF. The CDR3 bases are TGTGCCAGCAGTTACTATCCGGACTCCCCCCTCCACTTT. V and J are TRBV6-5 and TRBJ1-6, with D uncertain. Germline V CDR1 and CDR2: MNHEY, SVGAGI. The V end was cut by 1 base, the J end by 13 bases, with 11 bases between. The CDR3 covers 13 residues.

This sequence joins TRBV13 and TRBJ1-1; 9 positions match TRBD1. The CDR3 is 15 amino acids. V was clipped by 2 bases and J by 0 bases; unmatched bases: 1. The germline CDR1 and CDR2 sequences are PRHDT and FYEKMQ (reference sequence). The CDR3 bases are TGTGCCAGCAGCTTAAGGACAGGGGTGAACACTGAAGCTTTCTTT. Translated: CASSLRTGVNTEAFF.

The rearrangement joins TRBV29-1 to TRBJ1-2; possible D gene TRBD1, 5 bases. CDR3 size: 14 residues. The V gene's germline CDR1 is SQVTM and CDR2 ANQGSEA. The germline V and J ends were trimmed by 6 bases and 0 bases, with 14 bases remaining between them. CDR3 sequence: CSVKPGGTNYGYTF. CDR3 DNA: TGCAGCGTCAAACCCGGGGGGACTAACTATGGCTACACCTTC.